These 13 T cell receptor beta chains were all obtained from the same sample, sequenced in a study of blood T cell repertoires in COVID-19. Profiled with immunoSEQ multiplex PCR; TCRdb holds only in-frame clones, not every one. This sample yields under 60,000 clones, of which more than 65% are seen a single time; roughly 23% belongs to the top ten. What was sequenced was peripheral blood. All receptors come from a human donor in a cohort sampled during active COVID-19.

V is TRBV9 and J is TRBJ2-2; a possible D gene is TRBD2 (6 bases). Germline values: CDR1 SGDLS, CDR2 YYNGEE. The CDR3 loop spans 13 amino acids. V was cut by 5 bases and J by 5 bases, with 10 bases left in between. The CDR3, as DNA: TGTGCCAGCAGACTTGGGGGGACCGGGGAGCTGTTTTTT. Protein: CASRLGGTGELFF. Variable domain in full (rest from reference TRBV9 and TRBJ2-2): DSGVTQTPKHLITATGQRVTLRCSPRSGDLSVYWYQQSLDQGLQFLIQYYNGEERAKGNILERFSAQQFPDLHSELNLSSLELGDSALYFCASRLGGTGELFFGEGSRLTVL.

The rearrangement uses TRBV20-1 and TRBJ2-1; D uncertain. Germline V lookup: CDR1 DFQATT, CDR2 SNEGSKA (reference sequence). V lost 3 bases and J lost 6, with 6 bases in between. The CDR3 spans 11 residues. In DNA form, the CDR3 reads TGCAGTGCTAGCGGTCGCAATGAGCAGTTCTTC. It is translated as CSASGRNEQFF.

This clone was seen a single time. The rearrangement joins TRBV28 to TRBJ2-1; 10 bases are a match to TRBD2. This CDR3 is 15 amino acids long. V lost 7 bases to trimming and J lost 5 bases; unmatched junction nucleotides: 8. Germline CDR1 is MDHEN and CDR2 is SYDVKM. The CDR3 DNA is TGTGCCAGCATTGTAGCGGGAGGCTCTCACAATGAGCAGTTCTTC. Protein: CASIVAGGSHNEQFF.

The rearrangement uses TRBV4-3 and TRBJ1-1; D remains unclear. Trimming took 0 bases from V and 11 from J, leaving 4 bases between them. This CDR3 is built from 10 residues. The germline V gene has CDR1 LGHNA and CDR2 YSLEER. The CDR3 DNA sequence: TGCGCCAGCAGCCAAGATCGGGCTTTCTTT. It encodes CASSQDRAFF.

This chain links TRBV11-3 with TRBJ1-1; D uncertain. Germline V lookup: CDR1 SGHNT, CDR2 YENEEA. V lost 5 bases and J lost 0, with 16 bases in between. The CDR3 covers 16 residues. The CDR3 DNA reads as TGTGCCAGCAGCCCCCGGGGAGGAATCATGAACACTGAAGCTTTCTTT. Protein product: CASSPRGGIMNTEAFF.

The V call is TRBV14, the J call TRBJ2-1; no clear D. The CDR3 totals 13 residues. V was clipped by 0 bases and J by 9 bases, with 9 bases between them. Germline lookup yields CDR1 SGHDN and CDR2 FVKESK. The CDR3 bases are TGTGCCAGCAGCCAAGATCAACTTACTGAGCAGTTCTTC. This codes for CASSQDQLTEQFF.

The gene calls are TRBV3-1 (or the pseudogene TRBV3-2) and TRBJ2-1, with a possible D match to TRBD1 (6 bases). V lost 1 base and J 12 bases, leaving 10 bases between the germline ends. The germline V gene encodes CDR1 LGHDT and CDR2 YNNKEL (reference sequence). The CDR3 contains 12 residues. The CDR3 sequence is CASSQGWTAQFF. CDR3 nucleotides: TGTGCCAGCAGCCAAGGGTGGACAGCGCAGTTCTTC.

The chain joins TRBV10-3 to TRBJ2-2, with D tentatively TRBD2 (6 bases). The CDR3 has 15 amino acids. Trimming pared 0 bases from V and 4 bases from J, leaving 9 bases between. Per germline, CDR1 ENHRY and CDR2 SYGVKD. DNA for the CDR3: TGTGCCATCAGTGAGTCCGGGGGAGGCACCGGGGAGCTGTTTTTT. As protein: CAISESGGGTGELFF.

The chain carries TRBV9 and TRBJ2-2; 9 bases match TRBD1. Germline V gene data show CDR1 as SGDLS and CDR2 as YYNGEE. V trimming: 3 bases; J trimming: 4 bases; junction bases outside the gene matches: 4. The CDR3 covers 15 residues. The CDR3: CASSATGGLTGELFF. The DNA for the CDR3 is TGTGCCAGCAGCGCGACAGGGGGGCTCACCGGGGAGCTGTTTTTT.

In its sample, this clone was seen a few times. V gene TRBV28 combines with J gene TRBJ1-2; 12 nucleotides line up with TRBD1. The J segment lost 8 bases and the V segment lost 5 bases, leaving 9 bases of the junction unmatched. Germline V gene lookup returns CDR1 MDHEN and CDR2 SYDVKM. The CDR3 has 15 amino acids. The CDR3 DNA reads TGTGCCAGCAGTAACCGGGACAGGGGGCGAAGGGGCTACACCTTC. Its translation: CASSNRDRGRRGYTF.

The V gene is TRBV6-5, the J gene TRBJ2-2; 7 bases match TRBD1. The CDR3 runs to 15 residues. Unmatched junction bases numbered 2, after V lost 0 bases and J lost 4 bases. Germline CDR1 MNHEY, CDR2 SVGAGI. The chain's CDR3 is CASSYSQGVTGELFF. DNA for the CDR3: TGTGCCAGCAGTTACTCCCAGGGGGTCACCGGGGAGCTGTTTTTT.

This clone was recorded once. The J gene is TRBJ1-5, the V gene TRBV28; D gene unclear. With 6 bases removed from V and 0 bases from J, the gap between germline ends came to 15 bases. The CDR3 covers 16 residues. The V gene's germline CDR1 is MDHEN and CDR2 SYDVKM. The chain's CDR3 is CASSPPGEGSNQPQHF. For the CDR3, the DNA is TGTGCCAGCAGCCCCCCCGGCGAGGGTAGCAATCAGCCCCAGCATTTT.

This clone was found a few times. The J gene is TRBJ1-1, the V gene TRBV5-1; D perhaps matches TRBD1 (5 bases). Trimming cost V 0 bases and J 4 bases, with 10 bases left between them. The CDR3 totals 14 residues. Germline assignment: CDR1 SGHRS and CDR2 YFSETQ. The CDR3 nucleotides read TGCGCCAGCAGCTTGGACAGGATGGGCACTGAAGCTTTCTTT. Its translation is CASSLDRMGTEAFF.